This is a list of T cell receptor beta chains from one sample in a study of T-cell memory formation after mild COVID-19. Each CDR3 protein gets one entry after TCRdb re-called the 5' RACE reads with MiXCR. The table has about 150,000 distinct CDR3 sequences, 6% to 7% seen once. The sequenced material came from PBMCs or a T cell subset sorted from them (not recorded which). These receptors came from an adult woman who had mild COVID-19 (a few samples of this study predate the infection). Cell type and time point are not known. Both conserved end residues are part of each CDR3. The D gene is left open where the match is weak. Expanded clones get a size class; other rows say once, few or many, or leave the size out.

CDR3nt	CDR3aa	v_gene	d_gene	abundance	j_gene
TGCGCCAGCAGGCAACAGGGTCCCCAAGAGACCCAGTACTTC	CASRQQGPQETQYF	TRBV5-1	-	many	TRBJ2-5
TGTGCCAGCAGCTTGGAGCCCCAGAGCTCCTACAATGAGCAGTTCTTC	CASSLEPQSSYNEQFF	TRBV5-4	-	-	TRBJ2-1
TGTGCCAGCAGCCAAGTTCAGGGTGGGAATTCACCCCTCCACTTT	CASSQVQGGNSPLHF	TRBV3-1	-	-	TRBJ1-6
TGCAGTGCTAGGCCCGGGGAGTCTGCTAACTATGGCTACACCTTC	CSARPGESANYGYTF	TRBV20-1	-	many	TRBJ1-2
TGTGCCAGTAGTATACCCGAATGGACAGGACTATTTTCCTATGGCTACACCTTC	CASSIPEWTGLFSYGYTF	TRBV19	TRBD1	few	TRBJ1-2
TGCGCCAGCAGTCCGAGGACAGGGAGCGAGACCCAGTACTTC	CASSPRTGSETQYF	TRBV23-1	TRBD1	few	TRBJ2-5
TGTGCCAGCAGCTTAAGGTCGAGGGGAGGGAACACAGATACGCAGTATTTT	CASSLRSRGGNTDTQYF	TRBV7-3	TRBD2	many	TRBJ2-3
TGCGCCAGCAGCTTGGCCGTTTGGGAGCGTAGCACAGATACGCAGTATTTT	CASSLAVWERSTDTQYF	TRBV5-1	-	many	TRBJ2-3
TGTGCCAGCAGTGATGAACTAGCGACTGGGGGGCAGTTCTTC	CASSDELATGGQFF	TRBV6-4	TRBD2	many	TRBJ2-1
TGCGCCAGCAGCACGAGCGGGGGGAGCTACAATGAGCAGTTCTTC	CASSTSGGSYNEQFF	TRBV5-1	TRBD2	many	TRBJ2-1
TGTGCCTGGAGTAGGCCAGGGTGGGATACGGAGCAGTACTTC	CAWSRPGWDTEQYF	TRBV30	-	many	TRBJ2-7
TGTGCCTCTAATATAAAGGGGGGCACCGGGGAGCTGTTTTTT	CASNIKGGTGELFF	TRBV19	-	-	TRBJ2-2
TGTGCCATCAGTGTGCGACTAGCGGATAACACCGGGGAGCTGTTTTTT	CAISVRLADNTGELFF	TRBV10-3	TRBD2	many	TRBJ2-2
TGCGCCAGCAGCTTGGGGTCTAGCGGGAACACAGATACGCAGTATTTT	CASSLGSSGNTDTQYF	TRBV5-1	TRBD2	many	TRBJ2-3
TGTGCCAGCAGGAAAGGCCTTCGGTTTTTAGGGGAGGGCAATGAGCAGTTCTTC	CASRKGLRFLGEGNEQFF	TRBV6-5	TRBD2	many	TRBJ2-1
TGTGCCATCAGTACGACGGTCTCCTACGAGCAGTACTTC	CAISTTVSYEQYF	TRBV10-3	-	many	TRBJ2-7
TGTGCCAGCAGTTCCCCAGGACAGGGGTTCTACGAGCAGTACTTC	CASSSPGQGFYEQYF	TRBV12-3/TRBV12-4	TRBD1	few	TRBJ2-7
TGTGCCAGCAGCTTATCCAGGGTAGAGACCCAGTACTTC	CASSLSRVETQYF	TRBV7-3	-	few	TRBJ2-5
TGTGCCAGCAGTGAACTAATATCCACAGATACGCAGTATTTT	CASSELISTDTQYF	TRBV2	-	-	TRBJ2-3
TGTGCCAGCAGTTTAAGGGGAACGGATAATTCACCCCTCCACTTT	CASSLRGTDNSPLHF	TRBV12-3/TRBV12-4	-	many	TRBJ1-6
TGTGCCAGCAGCTTTTACTGGACAGTCCAAGAGACCCAGTACTTC	CASSFYWTVQETQYF	TRBV7-2	-	many	TRBJ2-5
TGTGCCAGCCACTTCGATACCCGGGGAGTCAGCTCCTACAATGAGCAGTTCTTC	CASHFDTRGVSSYNEQFF	TRBV12-3/TRBV12-4	-	many	TRBJ2-1
TGTGCCAGCTCACCGGGACAGGGGCTCGGTGAGCAGTTCTTC	CASSPGQGLGEQFF	TRBV18	TRBD1	many	TRBJ2-1
TGTGCCAGCAGCTCGACAGGGGGCACCTACAATGAGCAGTTCTTC	CASSSTGGTYNEQFF	TRBV7-2	TRBD1	few	TRBJ2-1
TGCAGCGTTGGGTTTCGGAGGGATACGCAGTATTTT	CSVGFRRDTQYF	TRBV29-1	-	-	TRBJ2-3
TGTGCCAGTAGTAGGGGTCAGGGGGTTCGTCAGCCCCAGCATTTT	CASSRGQGVRQPQHF	TRBV19	TRBD1	-	TRBJ1-5
TGTGCCAGCAGTAGACTTATGGAGAGCACTGAAGCTTTCTTT	CASSRLMESTEAFF	TRBV12-3/TRBV12-4	-	-	TRBJ1-1